The 29 T cell receptor beta chains reported below all come from one sample, sequenced in a study of T cell repertoires in cytomegalovirus infection. TCRdb processed the reads anew with MiXCR; each CDR3 protein has one entry. Among about 310,000 distinct CDR3 sequences listed, roughly 15% were seen once. Material: PBMCs. These TCRs come from a human donor in good health (CMV status not recorded). Some clones in this sample may be carry-over from other donors' samples.

This clonotype was observed many times. This sequence joins TRBV25-1 and TRBJ2-3; D call uncertain. The CDR3 loop spans 15 amino acids. The germline V and J ends were trimmed by 5 bases and 2 bases, with 14 bases remaining between them. Germline V CDR1 and CDR2: MGHDK, SYGVNS. The CDR3 reads CASSPGPMDTDTQYF. In nucleotides, the CDR3 is TGTGCCAGCAGTCCCGGACCGATGGACACAGATACGCAGTATTTT.

This clonotype has at least ten counts. V usage is TRBV7-9 and J usage is TRBJ1-1, with a weak D call TRBD1 (6 bases). Trimming pared 1 base from V and 5 bases from J, leaving 11 bases between. The CDR3 has 14 amino acids. CDR1 SEHNR and CDR2 FQNEAQ come from the germline V gene (reference sequence). This chain's CDR3 is CASSLDSGVTEAFF. The CDR3 nucleotides read TGTGCCAGCAGCTTAGACTCAGGGGTAACTGAAGCTTTCTTT.

Concerning this clonotype itself: A much larger clone lies one base from this, so it may be a read error. The chain links TRBV6-5 to TRBJ2-5; the D gene is possibly TRBD2 (6 bases). Germline loops: CDR1 MNHEY, CDR2 SVGAGI. Trimming removed 6 bases from V and 5 bases from J, with 19 bases in between. This CDR3 is 15 amino acids long. CDR3 region: CASSPPAGTWETQYF. DNA of the CDR3: TGTGCCAGCAGCCCTCCCGCAGGGACTTGGGAGACCCAGTACTTC.

A note on this clonotype: This may be a read error: a much more frequent sequence differs by one nucleotide. The genes are TRBV12-3 or TRBV12-4 and TRBJ1-1; TRBD1 matches 9 bases. This CDR3 region has 16 residues. The CDR3 loop reads CASSSPVGQGNNEAFF. In DNA form, the CDR3 reads TGTGCCAGCAGTTCCCCCGTCGGACAGGGGAACAATGAAGCTTTCTTT.

This sequence joins TRBV12-3 or TRBV12-4 and TRBJ2-5; D is uncertain. The CDR3 has 12 amino acids. The germline V and J ends were trimmed by 3 bases and 7 bases, with 9 bases remaining between them. CDR3 nucleotides: TGTGCCAGCAGTTTCCAGGCCGTGACCCAGTACTTC. It specifies CASSFQAVTQYF.

This clonotype was seen ten or more times. The rearrangement joins TRBV7-3 to TRBJ1-2; 7 bases match TRBD1. Germline CDR1 is SGHTA and CDR2 is FQGTGA. This CDR3 spans 13 amino acids. V lost 4 bases, J lost 6 bases, and 5 bases stayed unmatched. CDR3 residues: CASSYTGEDGYTF. The CDR3 region has the DNA TGTGCCAGCAGCTACACAGGGGAGGATGGCTACACCTTC.

This clonotype was picked up a small number of times. The chain joins TRBV5-6 to TRBJ1-1, with no clear D. Trimming took 1 base from V and 3 from J, leaving 22 bases between them. This CDR3 spans 18 amino acids. Looked up from germline, CDR1 is SGHDT and CDR2 is YYEEEE. This chain's CDR3 is CASSLNRRPGRLDTEAFF. For the CDR3, the DNA is TGTGCCAGCAGCTTGAACAGACGCCCCGGTAGGTTGGACACTGAAGCTTTCTTT.

The rearrangement joins TRBV7-2 to TRBJ2-7; TRBD2 might be the D (7 bases). The germline V and J ends were trimmed by 1 base and 2 bases, with 15 bases remaining between them. The CDR3 spans 16 residues. The germline gives CDR1 SGHTA, CDR2 FQGNSA. The chain's CDR3 is CASSLEGGTGAYEQYF. The DNA for the CDR3 is TGTGCCAGCAGCTTAGAGGGGGGGACGGGTGCCTACGAGCAGTACTTC.

The rearrangement links TRBV12-3 or TRBV12-4 to TRBJ1-5; 10 bases fit TRBD1. The junction had 20 bases not matched to a gene; V was cut back by 7 bases and J by 2 bases. The CDR3 sequence is 20 residues long. The CDR3, as DNA: TGTGCCAGCACCTCAGGCGTCGGGACAGGGGCCACCTATGGCAATCAGCCCCAGCATTTT. It encodes CASTSGVGTGATYGNQPQHF.

The sample holds many counts of this clonotype. The chain couples TRBV12-3 or TRBV12-4 to TRBJ1-3, with D perhaps TRBD1 (5 bases). The CDR3 runs to 14 residues. V was clipped by 5 bases and J by 2 bases, with 10 bases between them. The CDR3 reads CASSLRETGNTIYF. The CDR3 DNA is TGTGCCAGCAGTCTCAGGGAGACTGGAAACACCATATATTTT.

This clonotype was recorded a few times. The rearrangement joins TRBV4-2 to TRBJ2-2; D ambiguous. The germline V gene has CDR1 LGHNA and CDR2 YNFKEQ. Trimming removed 4 bases from V and 4 bases from J, with 7 bases in between. The CDR3 is made up of 13 amino acids. The CDR3 DNA reads as TGTGCCAGCAGCCCGCCACGCACCGGGGAGCTGTTTTTT. This codes for CASSPPRTGELFF.

This clonotype was observed a handful of times. V is TRBV20-1 and J is TRBJ2-2; D remains unclear. Trimming took 3 bases from V and 0 from J, leaving 8 bases between them. This CDR3 comprises 14 residues. Germline lookup yields CDR1 DFQATT and CDR2 SNEGSKA (reference sequence). The CDR3, as DNA: TGCAGTGCTAGCGGCGGAGCGAACACCGGGGAGCTGTTTTTT. Amino acids: CSASGGANTGELFF.

This chain joins TRBV6-6 and TRBJ1-4; D is ambiguous. Germline-derived CDR1 and CDR2 are MNHNY and SVGAGI (reference sequence). The CDR3 contains 14 residues. V was pared by 3 bases and J by 5 bases, with 10 bases between. CDR3 protein: CASSYRQSNEKLFF. In nucleotides, the CDR3 is TGTGCCAGCAGTTATAGGCAGTCCAATGAAAAACTGTTTTTT.

J is TRBJ2-7 and V is TRBV7-9, with unresolved D. Trimming took 3 bases from V and 4 from J, leaving 13 bases between them. Germline CDR1 is SEHNR and CDR2 is FQNEAQ (reference sequence). The CDR3 covers 14 residues. The CDR3 sequence is CASSLGRYQYEQYF. The CDR3 coding sequence is TGTGCCAGCAGCTTGGGCAGATATCAATACGAGCAGTACTTC.

A few counts support this clonotype. The chain is built from TRBV7-9 and TRBJ1-4, with 9 bases identical to TRBD1. The CDR3 contains 14 residues. J gave up 10 bases and V 2 bases, and 5 bases lay outside the gene matches. Germline lookup yields CDR1 SEHNR and CDR2 FQNEAQ (reference sequence). The CDR3, as DNA: TGTGCCAGCAGCTTATTACAGGGGGCAGGAAAACTGTTTTTT. Its protein product is CASSLLQGAGKLFF.

The chain combines TRBV28 with TRBJ1-4; D may be TRBD1 (6 bases). The CDR3 spans 12 residues. CDR1 is MDHEN, CDR2 SYDVKM, per germline. V gave up 11 bases and J gave up 8 bases, with 15 bases separating them. CDR3 sequence: CASGGRREKLFF. DNA of the CDR3: TGTGCCTCGGGGGGGCGCCGGGAAAAACTGTTTTTT.

In regard to this clonotype: One junction end disagrees with the germline gene, perhaps due to a read error. The chain joins TRBV19 to TRBJ2-1; TRBD2 agrees at 8 bases. CDR1 LNHDA and CDR2 SQIVND come from the germline V gene (reference sequence). This CDR3 region has 15 residues. The CDR3 sequence is CATGGGRSSYNEQFF. CDR3 bases: TGCGCGACGGGGGGGGGTCGTAGCTCCTACAATGAGCAGTTCTTC.

The chain has TRBV29-1 and TRBJ1-1, with D possibly TRBD1 on 5 matching bases. The CDR3 length is 14 residues. The germline CDR1 and CDR2 sequences are SQVTM and ANQGSEA. V shed 4 bases and J shed 1 base, with 13 bases lying between them. The CDR3 reads CSVVKRGGNTEAFF. The CDR3 DNA reads as TGCAGCGTTGTAAAAAGGGGAGGGAACACTGAAGCTTTCTTT.

The chain joins TRBV2 to TRBJ2-3; 10 bases map to TRBD1. After removal of 8 bases from V and 5 bases from J, the junction contained 4 bases not matched to a gene. The CDR3 contains 13 residues. CDR1 is SNHLY and CDR2 is FYNNEI in the germline V gene. In DNA, the CDR3 is TGTGCCAGCGGGACAGGGGCGGGAGATACGCAGTATTTT. Residues: CASGTGAGDTQYF.

J is TRBJ2-3 and V is TRBV28; possible D gene TRBD2, 6 bases. Trimming took off 3 bases at V and 5 bases at J, with 21 bases between the two ends. Germline CDR1 reads MDHEN; CDR2 reads SYDVKM. CDR3 length: 17 residues. The CDR3 protein is CASSFQGLLSIIDTQYF. Here the CDR3 DNA reads TGTGCCAGCAGTTTCCAGGGACTGCTTAGCATAATAGATACGCAGTATTTT.

This clonotype came up once. In DNA form, the CDR3 reads TGTGCCTCCCTGGGGGACAATGAGCAGTTCTTC. As protein: CASLGDNEQFF. This rearrangement joins TRBV27 to TRBJ2-1; TRBD1 or TRBD2 may be the D gene (5 bases each). The germline gives CDR1 MNHEY, CDR2 SMNVEV (reference sequence). The CDR3 has 11 amino acids. The ends were cut back, 11 bases at V and 5 bases at J, with 10 bases in the middle.

This clonotype came up many times. This chain links TRBV2 with TRBJ2-1; 7 bases are a match to TRBD1. The V gene's germline CDR1 is SNHLY and CDR2 FYNNEI. The V and J ends lost 1 base and 5 bases, in that order; junction bases with no gene match: 5. CDR3 size: 15 residues. The CDR3 reads CASSEEQTGNNEQFF. CDR3 DNA sequence: TGTGCCAGCAGTGAAGAGCAGACAGGGAACAATGAGCAGTTCTTC.

This clonotype was observed at least ten times. V usage is TRBV11-2 and J usage is TRBJ2-3, with 8 positions matching TRBD2. The J segment lost 0 bases and the V segment lost 5 bases, leaving 7 bases of the junction unmatched. CDR1 and CDR2 from the germline V gene are SGHAT and FQNNGV. The CDR3 covers 16 residues. Here the CDR3 DNA reads TGTGCCAGCAGCCTGCGGGTAGCGGGAAGCACAGATACGCAGTATTTT. It encodes CASSLRVAGSTDTQYF.

This clonotype was seen only a few times. V is TRBV10-3 and J is TRBJ2-7; D perhaps matches TRBD1 (6 bases). Germline V gene data show CDR1 as ENHRY and CDR2 as SYGVKD. This CDR3 comprises 17 residues. V lost 0 bases to trimming and J lost 0 bases, with 15 bases between them. This CDR3 is CAISESNFRTASYEQYF. The CDR3 DNA reads TGTGCCATCAGTGAGTCCAACTTTAGGACAGCCTCCTACGAGCAGTACTTC.

This clonotype came up many times. J is TRBJ2-7 and V is TRBV4-3; D is unclear. V lost 0 bases and J lost 0, with 12 bases in between. This CDR3 has 16 residues. The germline gives CDR1 LGHNA, CDR2 YSLEER. The CDR3 spells CASSQDRAESSYEQYF. The CDR3 bases are TGCGCCAGCAGCCAAGATCGGGCGGAGAGCTCCTACGAGCAGTACTTC.

This clonotype was seen more than once but under ten times. The chain has TRBV20-1 and TRBJ2-7; 7 nucleotides agree with TRBD2. J was trimmed by 0 bases and V by 6 bases; bases with no gene match: 14. The CDR3 runs to 16 residues. From germline, CDR1 is DFQATT and CDR2 SNEGSKA (reference sequence). Here the CDR3 DNA reads TGCAGTGCCAACCCCACCGGACGGGGGGACTCCTACGAGCAGTACTTC. It yields the protein CSANPTGRGDSYEQYF.

In its sample, this clonotype was seen a few times. V usage is TRBV6-5 and J usage is TRBJ2-1; D assignment may be TRBD1 or TRBD2 (5 bases each). Trimming took off 1 base at V and 1 base at J, with 17 bases between the two ends. CDR1 MNHEY and CDR2 SVGAGI come from the germline V gene. The length of the CDR3 is 18 residues. CDR3 sequence (DNA): TGTGCCAGCAGTTACTTGGCGGGTCAGGGCCCATCCTACAATGAGCAGTTCTTC. Amino acid sequence: CASSYLAGQGPSYNEQFF.

The chain recombines TRBV24-1 with TRBJ1-2, with D possibly matching TRBD1 (5 bases). V was clipped by 9 bases and J by 8 bases, with 15 bases between them. Germline CDR1 is KGHDR and CDR2 is SFDVKD. The CDR3 is made up of 12 amino acids. The CDR3 region is CATQHGGEGYTF. The CDR3 coding sequence is TGTGCCACCCAACATGGGGGTGAAGGCTACACCTTC.

This sequence joins TRBV7-9 and TRBJ2-3, with D tentatively TRBD2 (6 bases). Germline V gene data show CDR1 as SEHNR and CDR2 as FQNEAQ (reference sequence). The CDR3 has 14 amino acids. V was shortened by 5 bases and J by 6 bases, with 15 bases between the two germline ends. This chain's CDR3 is CASSPREEWDTQYF. The CDR3 DNA is TGTGCCAGCAGCCCTAGGGAGGAGTGGGATACGCAGTATTTT.